The clone carrying this TCR beta chain has ten or more counts. As yet, its antigen is unknown. The sample is drawn from a study of blood T cells in healthy people across ages. Through a sample-barcoded 5' primer and a J-beta primer mix, a second PCR was run for 7 to 11 cycles. Each CDR3 protein is one row after TCRdb ran MiXCR on the 5' RACE reads. The sample contains 710,000 or so distinct CDR3 sequences, 32% of which appear only once. The amount of total RNA extracted per sample was at least 5 micrograms. V shed 0 bases and J shed 6 bases, with 9 bases lying between them. This CDR3 comprises 13 residues. Per germline, CDR1 SGHTA and CDR2 FQGTGA. Findings and caveats of the study: In long-lived donors, naive CD4+ cell counts and diversity exceeded those of aged donors.

This sequence was found in an elderly woman in good health. Material: blood. This chain joins TRBV7-3 and TRBJ2-7; possibly TRBD2 for D (5 bases). The CDR3 bases are TGTGCCAGCAGCTTAACGGTACTAGGCGAGCAGTACTTC. This gives the protein CASSLTVLGEQYF.